This entry is about one T cell receptor beta chain. Sample-barcoded 5' priming and a J-beta primer mix drove a second PCR of roughly 6 to 12 cycles. TCRdb recomputed calls from the 5' RACE reads with MiXCR, one row per CDR3 protein. The sample contains over 600,000 distinct CDR3 sequences, around 38% of which appear only once. The record originates from a study of blood T cells in healthy people across ages. With 3 bases removed from V and 0 bases from J, the gap between germline ends came to 11 bases. CDR1 is GTSNPN, CDR2 SVGIG, per germline (reference sequence). The CDR3 consists of 15 residues. Peripheral blood was drawn, approximately 9.5 milliliters per donor. Isolation recovered at least 6 million PBMCs from every sample.

Sequencing used blood. The V and J genes are TRBV30 and TRBJ1-4, with D possibly TRBD1 on 6 matching bases. The sequence derives from a man older than 75 in good health. The CDR3 protein is CAWRPWTATNEKLFF. Written as DNA, the CDR3 is TGTGCCTGGAGACCTTGGACAGCAACTAATGAAAAACTGTTTTTT.